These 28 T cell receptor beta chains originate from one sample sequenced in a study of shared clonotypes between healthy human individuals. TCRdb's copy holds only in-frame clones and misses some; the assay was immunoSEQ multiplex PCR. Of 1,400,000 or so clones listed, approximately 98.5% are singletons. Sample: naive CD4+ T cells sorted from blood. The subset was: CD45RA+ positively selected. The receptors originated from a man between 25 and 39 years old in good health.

For the CDR3, the DNA is TGCGCCAGCATGTTGGACGAGTACAATGAGCAGTTCTTC. Translation gives CASMLDEYNEQFF. The chain is built from TRBV10-2 and TRBJ2-1; no reliable D call. Trimming removed 7 bases from V and 4 bases from J, with 11 bases in between. Germline assignment: CDR1 WSHSY and CDR2 SAAADI. The CDR3 runs to 13 residues.

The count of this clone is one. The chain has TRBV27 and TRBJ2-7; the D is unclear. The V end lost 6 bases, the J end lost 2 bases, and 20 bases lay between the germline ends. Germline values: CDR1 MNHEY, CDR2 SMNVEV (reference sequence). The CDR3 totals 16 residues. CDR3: CASSRDHSDPPYEQYF. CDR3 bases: TGTGCCAGCAGCCGAGATCACTCGGACCCTCCCTACGAGCAGTACTTC.

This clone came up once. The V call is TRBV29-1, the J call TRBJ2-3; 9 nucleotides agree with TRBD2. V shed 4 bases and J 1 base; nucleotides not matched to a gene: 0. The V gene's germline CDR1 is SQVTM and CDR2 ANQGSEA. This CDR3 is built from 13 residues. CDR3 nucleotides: TGCAGCGTTGCTAGCGGGGGCACAGATACGCAGTATTTT. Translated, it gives CSVASGGTDTQYF.

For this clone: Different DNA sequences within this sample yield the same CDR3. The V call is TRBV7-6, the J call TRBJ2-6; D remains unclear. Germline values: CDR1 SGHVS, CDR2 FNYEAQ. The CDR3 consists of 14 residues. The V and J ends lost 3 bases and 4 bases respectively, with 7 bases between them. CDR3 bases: TGTGCCAGCAGCTTCAGCCAAGGGGCCAACGTCCTGACTTTC. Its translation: CASSFSQGANVLTF.

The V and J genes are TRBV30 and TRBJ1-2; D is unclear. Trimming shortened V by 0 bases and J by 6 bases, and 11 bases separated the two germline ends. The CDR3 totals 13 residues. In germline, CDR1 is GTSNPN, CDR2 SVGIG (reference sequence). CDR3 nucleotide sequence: TGTGCCTGGAGTGTCCTCGCCGGGGATGGCTACACCTTC. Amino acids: CAWSVLAGDGYTF. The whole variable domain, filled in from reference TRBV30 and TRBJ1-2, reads SQTIHQWPATLVQPVGSPLSLECTVEGTSNPNLYWYRQAAGRGLQLLFYSVGIGQISSEVPQNLSASRPQDRQFILSSKKLLLSDSGFYLCAWSVLAGDGYTFGSGTRLTVV.

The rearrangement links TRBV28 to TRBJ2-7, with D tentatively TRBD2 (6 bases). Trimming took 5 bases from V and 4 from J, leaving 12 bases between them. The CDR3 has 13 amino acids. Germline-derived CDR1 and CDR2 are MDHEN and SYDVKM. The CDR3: CASSAVGGYEQYF. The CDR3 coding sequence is TGTGCCAGCAGTGCCGTCGGGGGTTACGAGCAGTACTTC. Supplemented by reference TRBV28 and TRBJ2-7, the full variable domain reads DVKVTQSSRYLVKRTGEKVFLECVQDMDHENMFWYRQDPGLGLRLIYFSYDVKMKEKGDIPEGYSVSREKKERFSLILESASTNQTSMYLCASSAVGGYEQYFGPGTRLTVT.

As DNA, the CDR3 is TGTGCCATCACTGCTTTGGGGGGCCTCGAGCAGTACTTC. Translating gives CAITALGGLEQYF. This chain links TRBV10-3 with TRBJ2-7; D may correspond to TRBD1 or TRBD2 (6 bases each). The CDR3 sequence is 13 residues long. From germline, CDR1 is ENHRY and CDR2 SYGVKD. The V gene lost 7 bases and the J gene lost 6 bases, with 16 bases spanning the gap.

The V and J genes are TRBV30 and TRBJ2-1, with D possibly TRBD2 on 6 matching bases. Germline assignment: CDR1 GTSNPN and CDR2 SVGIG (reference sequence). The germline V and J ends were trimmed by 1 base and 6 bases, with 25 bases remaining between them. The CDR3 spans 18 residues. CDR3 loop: CAWSEFSVADGRTNEQFF. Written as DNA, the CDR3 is TGTGCCTGGAGTGAGTTCTCGGTAGCGGACGGACGAACCAATGAGCAGTTCTTC. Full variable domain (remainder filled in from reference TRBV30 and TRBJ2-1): SQTIHQWPATLVQPVGSPLSLECTVEGTSNPNLYWYRQAAGRGLQLLFYSVGIGQISSEVPQNLSASRPQDRQFILSSKKLLLSDSGFYLCAWSEFSVADGRTNEQFFGPGTRLTVL.

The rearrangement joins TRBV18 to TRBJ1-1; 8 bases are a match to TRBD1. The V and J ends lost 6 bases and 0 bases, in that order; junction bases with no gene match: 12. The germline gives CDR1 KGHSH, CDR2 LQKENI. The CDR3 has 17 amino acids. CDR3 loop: CASSLAGGVTMNTEAFF. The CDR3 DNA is TGTGCCAGCTCCTTAGCAGGGGGCGTCACCATGAACACTGAAGCTTTCTTT. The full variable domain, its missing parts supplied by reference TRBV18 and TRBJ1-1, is NAGVMQNPRHLVRRRGQEARLRCSPMKGHSHVYWYRQLPEEGLKFMVYLQKENIIDESGMPKERFSAEFPKEGPSILRIQQVVRGDSAAYFCASSLAGGVTMNTEAFFGQGTRLTVV.

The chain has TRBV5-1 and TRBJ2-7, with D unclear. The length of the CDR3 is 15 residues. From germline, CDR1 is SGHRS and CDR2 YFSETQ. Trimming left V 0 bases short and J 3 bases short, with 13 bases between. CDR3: CASSLVGGVNYEQYF. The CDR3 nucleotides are TGCGCCAGCAGCTTGGTAGGTGGGGTTAACTACGAGCAGTACTTC.

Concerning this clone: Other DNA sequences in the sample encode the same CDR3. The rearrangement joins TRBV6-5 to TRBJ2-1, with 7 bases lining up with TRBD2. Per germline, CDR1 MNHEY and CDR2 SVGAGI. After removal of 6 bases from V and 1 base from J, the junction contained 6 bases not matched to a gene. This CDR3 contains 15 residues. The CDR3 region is CASSRSGTSYNEQFF. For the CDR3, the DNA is TGTGCCAGCAGCCGCAGCGGGACGTCCTACAATGAGCAGTTCTTC.

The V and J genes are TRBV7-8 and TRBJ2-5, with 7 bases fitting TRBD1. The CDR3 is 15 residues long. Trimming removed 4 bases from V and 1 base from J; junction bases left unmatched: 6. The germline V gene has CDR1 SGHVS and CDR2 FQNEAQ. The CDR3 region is CASSSLDRVQETQYF. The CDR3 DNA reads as TGTGCCAGCAGCTCGCTAGACAGGGTCCAAGAGACCCAGTACTTC.

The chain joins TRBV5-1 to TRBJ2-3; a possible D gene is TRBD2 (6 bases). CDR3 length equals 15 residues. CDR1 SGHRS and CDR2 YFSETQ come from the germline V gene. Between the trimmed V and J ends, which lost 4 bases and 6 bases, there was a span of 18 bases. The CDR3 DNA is TGCGCCAGCAGCGTACAATTTGCGGGACCCGATACGCAGTATTTT. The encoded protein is CASSVQFAGPDTQYF. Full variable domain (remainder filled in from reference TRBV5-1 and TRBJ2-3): KAGVTQTPRYLIKTRGQQVTLSCSPISGHRSVSWYQQTPGQGLQFLFEYFSETQRNKGNFPGRFSGRQFSNSRSEMNVSTLELGDSALYLCASSVQFAGPDTQYFGPGTRLTVL.

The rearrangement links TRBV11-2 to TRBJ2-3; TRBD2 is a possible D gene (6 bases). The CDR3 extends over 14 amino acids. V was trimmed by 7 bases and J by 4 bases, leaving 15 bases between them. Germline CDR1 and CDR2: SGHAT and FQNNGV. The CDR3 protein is CASTRGGGADTQYF. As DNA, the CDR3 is TGTGCCAGCACGCGAGGTGGCGGGGCAGATACGCAGTATTTT.

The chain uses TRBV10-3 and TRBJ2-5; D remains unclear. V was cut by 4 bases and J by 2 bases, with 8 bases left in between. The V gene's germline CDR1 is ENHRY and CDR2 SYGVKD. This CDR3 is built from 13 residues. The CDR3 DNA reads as TGTGCCATCAGTGTGAAACAGCAAGAGACCCAGTACTTC. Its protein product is CAISVKQQETQYF.

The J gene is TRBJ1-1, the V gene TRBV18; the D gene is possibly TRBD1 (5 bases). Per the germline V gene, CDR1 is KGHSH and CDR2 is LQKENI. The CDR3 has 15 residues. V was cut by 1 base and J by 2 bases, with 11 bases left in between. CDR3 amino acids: CASSPRGGDNTEAFF. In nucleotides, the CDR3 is TGTGCCAGCTCACCACGGGGAGGGGATAACACTGAAGCTTTCTTT.

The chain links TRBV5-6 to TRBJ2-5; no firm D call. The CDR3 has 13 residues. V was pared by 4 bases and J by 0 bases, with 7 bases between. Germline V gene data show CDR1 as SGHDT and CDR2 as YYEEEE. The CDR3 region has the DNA TGTGCCAGCAGCATTCGACACCAAGAGACCCAGTACTTC. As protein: CASSIRHQETQYF.

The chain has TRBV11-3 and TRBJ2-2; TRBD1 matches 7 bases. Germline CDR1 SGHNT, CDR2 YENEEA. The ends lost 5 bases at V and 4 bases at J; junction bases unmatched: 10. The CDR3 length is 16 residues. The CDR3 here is CASSTHRGRSTGELFF. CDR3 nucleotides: TGTGCCAGCAGCACCCACAGGGGTCGTTCCACCGGGGAGCTGTTTTTT.

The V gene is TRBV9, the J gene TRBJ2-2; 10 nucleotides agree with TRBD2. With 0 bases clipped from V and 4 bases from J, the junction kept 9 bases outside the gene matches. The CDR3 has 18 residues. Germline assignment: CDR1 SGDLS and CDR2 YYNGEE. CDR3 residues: CASSVAGSGRALTGELFF. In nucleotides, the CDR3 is TGTGCCAGCAGCGTAGCCGGGAGCGGGAGGGCCCTCACCGGGGAGCTGTTTTTT.

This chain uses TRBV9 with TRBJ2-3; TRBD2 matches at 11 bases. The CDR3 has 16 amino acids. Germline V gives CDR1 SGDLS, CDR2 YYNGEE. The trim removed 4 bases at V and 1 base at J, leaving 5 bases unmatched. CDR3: CASSRTSGSGTDTQYF. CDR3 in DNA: TGTGCCAGCAGCCGAACTAGCGGGAGTGGCACAGATACGCAGTATTTT.

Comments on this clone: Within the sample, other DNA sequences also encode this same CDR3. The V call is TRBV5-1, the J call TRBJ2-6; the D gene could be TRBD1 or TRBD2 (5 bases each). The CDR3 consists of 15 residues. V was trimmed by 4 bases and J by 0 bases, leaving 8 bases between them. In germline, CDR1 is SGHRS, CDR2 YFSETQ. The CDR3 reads CASSRDGSGANVLTF. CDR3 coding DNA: TGCGCCAGCAGCAGGGACGGCTCTGGGGCCAACGTCCTGACTTTC.

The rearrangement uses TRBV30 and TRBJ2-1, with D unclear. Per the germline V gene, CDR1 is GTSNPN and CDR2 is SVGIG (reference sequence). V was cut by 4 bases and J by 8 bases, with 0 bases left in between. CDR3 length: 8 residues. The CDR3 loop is CAWNEQFF. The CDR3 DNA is TGTGCCTGGAATGAGCAGTTCTTC.

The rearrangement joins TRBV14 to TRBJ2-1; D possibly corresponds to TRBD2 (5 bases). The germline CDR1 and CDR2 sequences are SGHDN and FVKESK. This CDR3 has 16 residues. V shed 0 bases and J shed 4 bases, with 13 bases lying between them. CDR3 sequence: CASSQDRGAVYNEQFF. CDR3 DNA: TGTGCCAGCAGCCAAGATCGGGGAGCGGTTTACAATGAGCAGTTCTTC.

The CDR3 spells CASRDGQGGSRGYEQYF. Here the CDR3 DNA reads TGTGCCAGCAGAGATGGACAGGGAGGGTCTAGGGGCTACGAGCAGTACTTC. This sequence joins TRBV7-9 and TRBJ2-7; D is perhaps TRBD1 (8 bases). V lost 6 bases, J lost 3 bases, and 24 bases lay in between. CDR1 is SEHNR, CDR2 FQNEAQ, per germline (reference sequence). The CDR3 totals 17 residues. Supplemented by reference TRBV7-9 and TRBJ2-7, the full variable domain reads DTGVSQNPRHKITKRGQNVTFRCDPISEHNRLYWYRQTLGQGPEFLTYFQNEAQLEKSRLLSDRFSAERPKGSFSTLEIQRTEQGDSAMYLCASRDGQGGSRGYEQYFGPGTRLTVT.

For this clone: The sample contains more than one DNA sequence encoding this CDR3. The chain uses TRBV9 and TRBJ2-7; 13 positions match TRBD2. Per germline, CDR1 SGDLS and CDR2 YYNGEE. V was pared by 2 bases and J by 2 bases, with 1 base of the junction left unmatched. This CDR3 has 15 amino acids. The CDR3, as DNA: TGTGCCAGCAGCGTTGGGACTAGCGGGACCTACGAGCAGTACTTC. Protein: CASSVGTSGTYEQYF.

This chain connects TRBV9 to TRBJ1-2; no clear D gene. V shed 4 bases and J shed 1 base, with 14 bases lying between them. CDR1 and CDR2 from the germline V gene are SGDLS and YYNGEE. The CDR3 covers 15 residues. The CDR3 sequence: CASSPSITGNYGYTF. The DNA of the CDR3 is TGTGCCAGCAGCCCGAGCATCACGGGTAACTATGGCTACACCTTC.

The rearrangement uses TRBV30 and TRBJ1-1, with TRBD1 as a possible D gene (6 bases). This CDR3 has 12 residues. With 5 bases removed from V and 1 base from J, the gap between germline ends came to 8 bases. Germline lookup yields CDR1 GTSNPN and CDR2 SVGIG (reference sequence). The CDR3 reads CAWGQPNTEAFF. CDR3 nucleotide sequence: TGTGCCTGGGGACAGCCGAACACTGAAGCTTTCTTT.

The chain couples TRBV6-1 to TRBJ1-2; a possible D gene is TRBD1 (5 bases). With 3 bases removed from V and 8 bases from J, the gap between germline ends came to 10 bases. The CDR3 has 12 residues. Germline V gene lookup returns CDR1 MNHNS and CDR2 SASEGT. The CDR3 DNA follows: TGTGCCAGCAGTGAGGGACCGGTGGGCTACACCTTC. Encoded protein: CASSEGPVGYTF.